This T cell receptor beta chain originates from a study of T cell changes during pregnancy in multiple sclerosis (dated by TCRdb to 2018 to 2020). For the study in its entirety: The study looked at changes in the T cell repertoire across pregnancy in women with multiple sclerosis.

Cut back by 6 bases and 0 bases, the V and J ends lie 11 bases apart. From the cysteine up to the phenylalanine, the CDR3 has a length of 14 residues. Left in the record is the CDR3 DNA by itself, 42 bases read in frame from the first base. CDR1 and CDR2 are drawn from the germline V gene (reference sequence): LNHDA, SQIVND. Library preparation employed the immunoSEQ multiplex PCR assay. Drawn from immuneACCESS, this table holds only the in-frame rearrangements with V and J called that TCRdb kept. Clones are partly lost; checked studies trace under half to an unresolved V gene and leave the rest unexplained. Across this sample there are some 97,000 clones, with around 93% seen only once. About 0.9% of the sample comes from the top ten. Regarding this clone: The target of this receptor is not known. Base qualities are not at hand, and no much larger clone is one base apart.

The sample was peripheral blood, taken before pregnancy. This receptor was obtained from a female donor with multiple sclerosis, enrolled in a pregnancy study. The chain links TRBV19 with TRBJ2-5; matching of 6 bases hints at TRBD2 as the D gene. The CDR3 has the sequence CASRSSGDQETQYF. The nucleotide sequence is given as TGTGCCAGTAGGAGTAGCGGAGACCAAGAGACCCAGTACTTC.